This passage covers 14 T cell receptor beta chains from one sample sequenced in a study of blood T cells in healthy people across ages. With a J-beta primer mix and a sample-barcoded 5' primer, a second PCR ran about 7 to 11 cycles. TCRdb reprocessed the 5' RACE reads via MiXCR and lists one record per CDR3 protein. The sample lists 550,000 to 750,000 distinct CDR3 sequences, 20% to 25% occurring once. Sequenced input: blood. The receptors originated from a man between 70 and 80 years old in good health.

The chain has TRBV6-6 and TRBJ1-1; a possible D gene is TRBD1 (5 bases). The V end was cut by 3 bases, the J end by 1 base, with 9 bases between. From germline, CDR1 is MNHNY and CDR2 SVGAGI (reference sequence). The length of the CDR3 is 14 residues. The CDR3 loop reads CASSYPGPNTEAFF. The CDR3 DNA reads as TGTGCCAGCAGTTATCCGGGACCGAACACTGAAGCTTTCTTT.

This clonotype was recorded at least ten times. Here the CDR3 DNA reads TGCAGTGCTGGGTTGTTAGTGACCTACAATGAGCAGTTCTTC. This sequence encodes CSAGLLVTYNEQFF. This chain links TRBV20-1 with TRBJ2-1; D not certain. CDR1 is DFQATT, CDR2 SNEGSKA, per germline (reference sequence). Deletions cut 5 bases from V and 2 bases from J, with 13 bases between. The CDR3 length is 14 residues.

This clonotype was recorded many times. The rearrangement joins TRBV5-1 to TRBJ1-1; 7 positions agree with TRBD1. The CDR3 runs 15 residues. Germline CDR1 SGHRS, CDR2 YFSETQ. J gave up 7 bases and V 0 bases, and 9 bases lay outside the gene matches. The CDR3 sequence is CASSLGPGTALEAFF. CDR3 nucleotide sequence: TGCGCCAGCAGCTTGGGGCCCGGGACAGCCCTTGAAGCTTTCTTT.

The chain employs TRBV29-1 and TRBJ2-1; no clear D gene. V shed 4 bases and J shed 5 bases, with 15 bases lying between them. CDR3 length equals 14 residues. The germline V gene has CDR1 SQVTM and CDR2 ANQGSEA. The CDR3 here is CSVASQTIHNEQFF. In DNA, the CDR3 is TGCAGCGTTGCCAGTCAGACGATTCACAATGAGCAGTTCTTC.

This clonotype appeared a few times. The chain uses TRBV7-2 and TRBJ1-5; tentatively, D is TRBD1 (6 bases). The CDR3 is 15 amino acids. V lost 5 bases and J lost 0, with 11 bases in between. Germline assignment: CDR1 SGHTA and CDR2 FQGNSA. Written as DNA, the CDR3 is TGTGCCAGCAGCCCACAGGGTCATAGCAATCAGCCCCAGCATTTT. As protein: CASSPQGHSNQPQHF.

On this clonotype itself: The junction and the germline gene differ at one end; a read error may be behind it. This chain links TRBV7-9 with TRBJ2-5; D uncertain. The CDR3 is made up of 14 amino acids. The V gene's germline CDR1 is SEHNR and CDR2 FQNEAQ (reference sequence). The CDR3 DNA reads TGTGCCAGCAGCTTAGTATGGCAGCTAGAGACTCAGTACTTC. Residues: CASSLVWQLETQYF.

The table lists this clonotype with a few counts. Germline and junction disagree at one end, which may indicate a read error. The CDR3 DNA is TGTGCCAGCAGAAAATCGACTAGCGGTTCCTACAATGGGCAGTTCTTC. Translated, it gives CASRKSTSGSYNGQFF. The chain uses TRBV12-3 or TRBV12-4 and TRBJ2-1, with TRBD2 matching over 9 bases. This CDR3 comprises 16 residues.

At least ten counts were recorded for this clonotype. This chain links TRBV6-1 with TRBJ2-3; D is tentatively TRBD1 or TRBD2 (6 bases each). Looked up from germline, CDR1 is MNHNS and CDR2 is SASEGT. This CDR3 has 16 residues. Trimming took 1 base from V and 1 from J, leaving 12 bases between them. CDR3 DNA: TGTGCCAGCAGTGAAGTTGGAGGGGGAGGCACAGATACGCAGTATTTT. Protein sequence: CASSEVGGGGTDTQYF.

The table lists this clonotype with a count of one. One base away lies a much larger clone, so this may be a sequencing read error. The J gene is TRBJ2-1, the V gene TRBV6-6; D tentatively reads TRBD1 or TRBD2 (5 bases each). Trimming pared 5 bases from V and 4 bases from J, leaving 9 bases between. Germline V gene data show CDR1 as MNHNY and CDR2 as SVGAGI (reference sequence). The length of the CDR3 is 13 residues. CDR3 in amino acids: CASSDGTYNEQFF. Written as DNA, the CDR3 is TGTGCCAGCAGTGACGGGACGTACAATGAGCAGTTCTTC.

This clonotype was detected only a few times. It may be a read error: a sequence one base away is much more abundant. The V and J genes are TRBV27 and TRBJ2-7; 9 nucleotides match TRBD2. Germline values: CDR1 MNHEY, CDR2 SMNVEV (reference sequence). The CDR3 spans 13 residues. Losses at the gene ends were 6 bases for V and 9 bases for J; bases not matched to a gene: 9. The CDR3 region has the DNA TGTGCCAGCAGATCTAGCGGGAACGACGCGCAGTACTTC. This encodes CASRSSGNDAQYF.

The V call is TRBV6-2 or TRBV6-3, the J call TRBJ2-1, with unresolved D. Germline assignment: CDR1 MNHEY and CDR2 SVGEGT. Between the trimmed V and J ends, which lost 3 bases and 0 bases, there was a span of 12 bases. This CDR3 region has 16 residues. For the CDR3, the DNA is TGTGCCAGCAGTTATGCTAAAATTAGCTCCTACAATGAGCAGTTCTTC. Translated, it gives CASSYAKISSYNEQFF.

This clonotype was counted ten times or more. This rearrangement joins TRBV5-1 to TRBJ2-2; 7 positions match TRBD2. With V trimmed by 4 bases and J by 1 base, 4 bases remained unmatched. CDR1 is SGHRS and CDR2 is YFSETQ in the germline V gene. The CDR3 sequence is 15 residues long. Written as DNA, the CDR3 is TGCGCCAGCAGCAAAAGCGGGGTGAACACCGGGGAGCTGTTTTTT. Translated, it gives CASSKSGVNTGELFF.

This clonotype was seen only a few times. The rearrangement joins TRBV14 to TRBJ2-7, with a weak D call TRBD1 (7 bases). Germline assignment: CDR1 SGHDN and CDR2 FVKESK. The V end lost 3 bases, the J end lost 2 bases, and 17 bases lay between the germline ends. CDR3 length: 16 amino acids. The CDR3 coding sequence is TGTGCCAGCAGCCATTGGGGAGGACAGGAAACCTACGAGCAGTACTTC. It specifies CASSHWGGQETYEQYF. Combining the CDR3 with reference TRBV14 and TRBJ2-7 gives the whole variable domain EAGVTQFPSHSVIEKGQTVTLRCDPISGHDNLYWYRRVMGKEIKFLLHFVKESKQDESGMPNNRFLAERTGGTYSTLKVQPAELEDSGVYFCASSHWGGQETYEQYFGPGTRLTVT.

CDR3 in amino acids: CASSLTTGPAFF. CDR3 nucleotide sequence: TGTGCCAGCAGCTTGACGACGGGCCCAGCTTTCTTT. The chain recombines TRBV7-2 with TRBJ1-1; D gene unclear. V lost 3 bases to trimming and J lost 10 bases, with 12 bases between them. Looked up from germline, CDR1 is SGHTA and CDR2 is FQGNSA. There are 12 residues in the CDR3.